The sequence of this T cell receptor beta chain was determined in a study of T cell changes during pregnancy in multiple sclerosis. Method: immunoSEQ multiplex PCR; TCRdb's copy keeps in-frame clones and lacks some. Of about 66,000 clones listed, about 91% are singletons. The V gene lost 1 base and the J gene lost 3 bases, with 12 bases spanning the gap. Germline V gene lookup returns CDR1 MGHDK and CDR2 SYGVNS. CDR3 size: 15 residues. Specimen: CD8+ T cells from peripheral blood mononuclear cells, collected before pregnancy. The sequence derives from a female donor with multiple sclerosis, enrolled in a pregnancy study. The chain recombines TRBV25-1 with TRBJ1-1, with unresolved D. The CDR3 is CASSELYTGDTEAFF. CDR3 sequence (DNA): TGTGCCAGCAGTGAATTATATACGGGAGACACTGAAGCTTTCTTT.